Listed below are T cell receptor beta chains from one sample, sequenced in a study of T cells in tuberculosis. Here immunoSEQ multiplex PCR was the method, and the copy in TCRdb shows in-frame clones only, minus some. The table has about 30,000 clones, just over 90% seen once. Specimen: PBMCs, collected at tuberculosis diagnosis. The receptors shown here come from an adult with tuberculosis. CDR3s include the opening cysteine and the closing phenylalanine or tryptophan. The D gene is left open where the match is weak. Rows give clone size only sometimes, using once, few, many, or a class for an expanded clone.

CDR3	DNA	D	size	V	J
CASSRQGDYNEQFF	TGTGCCAGCAGTAGACAGGGGGACTACAATGAGCAGTTCTTC	TRBD1	once	TRBV2	TRBJ2-1
CASADRDSQPQHF	TGTGCCAGTGCCGACAGGGATTCTCAGCCCCAGCATTTT	TRBD1	.	TRBV19	TRBJ1-5
CASSLVVGGAVDTQYF	TGCGCCAGCAGCTTGGTGGTCGGGGGGGCGGTAGATACGCAGTATTTT	TRBD2	once	TRBV5-1	TRBJ2-3
CASSQETVSYNEQFF	TGCGCCAGCAGCCAAGAGACAGTCTCCTACAATGAGCAGTTCTTC	.	.	TRBV4-1	TRBJ2-1
CASSQVRLGRSGANVLTF	TGTGCCAGCAGCCAAGTTAGATTAGGGAGGTCTGGGGCCAACGTCCTGACTTTC	.	.	TRBV14	TRBJ2-6
CASSPPAGEGTDTQYF	TGTGCCAGCAGTCCCCCCGCAGGGGAAGGCACAGATACGCAGTATTTT	.	.	TRBV27	TRBJ2-3
CASSEADTLFYGYTF	TGTGCCAGCAGTGAAGCGGACACTTTATTCTATGGCTACACCTTC	.	.	TRBV2	TRBJ1-2
CASSLEGAMNTEAFF	TGCGCCAGCAGCTTGGAGGGGGCCATGAACACTGAAGCTTTCTTT	TRBD1	.	TRBV5-1	TRBJ1-1
CASSRQGHTEAFF	TGTGCCAGCAGTCGGCAGGGTCACACTGAAGCTTTCTTT	.	few	TRBV6-5	TRBJ1-1
CASSTSGNNEQFF	TGTGCCAGCAGCACAAGCGGGAACAATGAGCAGTTCTTC	TRBD2	.	TRBV11-3	TRBJ2-1
CASSQPGLAGESNEQFF	TGCGCCAGCAGCCAACCTGGACTAGCGGGGGAAAGCAATGAGCAGTTCTTC	TRBD2	.	TRBV4-1	TRBJ2-1
CASRGGNSPLHF	TGTGCCAGCAGGGGAGGTAATTCACCCCTCCACTTT	.	.	TRBV2	TRBJ1-6
CASSFTGARHPESTEAFF	TGTGCCAGCAGTTTTACAGGGGCGCGGCACCCTGAAAGCACTGAAGCTTTCTTT	TRBD1	.	TRBV28	TRBJ1-1
CASSQPNENTIYF	TGCGCCAGCAGCCAACCTAACGAGAACACCATATATTTT	.	.	TRBV4-1	TRBJ1-3
CAPSGGELFF	TGTGCCCCCTCGGGTGGGGAGCTGTTTTTT	.	once	TRBV27	TRBJ2-2
CASSPDRGPTNEKLFF	TGTGCCAGCTCACCCGACAGGGGGCCAACTAATGAAAAACTGTTTTTT	TRBD1	.	TRBV18	TRBJ1-4
CAWTLPRGTGTGELFF	TGTGCCTGGACCCTCCCCCGGGGGACAGGCACCGGGGAGCTGTTTTTT	TRBD1	.	TRBV30	TRBJ2-2
CASSYTGAGYEQYF	TGTGCCAGCAGCTATACAGGGGCGGGCTACGAGCAGTACTTC	TRBD1	.	TRBV7-2	TRBJ2-7
CASSIGGGTKGYTF	TGTGCCAGTAGTATCGGCGGTGGAACAAAGGGCTACACCTTC	.	.	TRBV19	TRBJ1-2
CASSLHKETQYF	TGTGCCAGCAGCTTGCACAAGGAGACCCAGTACTTC	.	.	TRBV7-9	TRBJ2-5
CASSQERNTGELFF	TGCGCCAGCAGCCAAGAGCGGAACACCGGGGAGCTGTTTTTT	.	once	TRBV4-1	TRBJ2-2
CASSRPPGTLQETQYF	TGCGCCAGCAGCCGACCCCCCGGGACACTCCAAGAGACCCAGTACTTC	.	once	TRBV4-1	TRBJ2-5
CASSPMSGEIAGELFF	TGTGCCAGCTCACCAATGAGCGGCGAAATCGCCGGGGAGCTGTTTTTT	.	few	TRBV18	TRBJ2-2
CASSTLQREFSTDTQYF	TGTGCCAGCAGCACCCTCCAGCGGGAGTTTAGCACAGATACGCAGTATTTT	TRBD2	.	TRBV7-8	TRBJ2-3
CASSLTGSTDTQYF	TGCGCCAGCAGCTTGACCGGGAGCACAGATACGCAGTATTTT	.	.	TRBV5-1	TRBJ2-3
CASSGGQGVGNEQFF	TGTGCCAGCAGCGGGGGACAGGGGGTAGGCAATGAGCAGTTCTTC	TRBD1	.	TRBV7-8	TRBJ2-1
CSVRQDESYGYTF	TGCAGCGTGAGACAGGATGAGTCCTATGGCTACACCTTC	.	.	TRBV29-1	TRBJ1-2